This is a list of T cell receptor beta chains from one sample in a study of CXCR3-negative and CXCR3-positive naive CD8 T cells. Each CDR3 protein gets one entry in TCRdb, which reprocessed the 5' RACE reads and gives no DNA. This table holds some 150,000 distinct CDR3 sequences. Input material: naive CXCR3+ CD8+ T cells from blood. The receptors stem from a human donor in good health. Some clones in this sample may be carry-over from other donors' samples. CDR3s include the opening cysteine and the closing phenylalanine or tryptophan.

v_call	j_call	cdr3_aa
TRBV6-2/TRBV6-3	TRBJ2-3	CASSYSGTDRRDTQYF
TRBV30	TRBJ1-1	CAWSVQRDTEAFF
TRBV12-3/TRBV12-4	TRBJ2-1	CASGLAVYNEQFF
TRBV20-1	TRBJ2-7	CSAIRLAGDTYEQYF
TRBV28	TRBJ2-7	CASSFTTASLGEQYF
TRBV15	TRBJ1-5	CATSRAFGVARQPQHF
TRBV6-6	TRBJ1-2	CASSYETANYGYTF
TRBV7-2	TRBJ2-1	CASSLLSGRPNEQFF
TRBV7-2	TRBJ1-3	CASSLDTPGTGPASGNTIYF
TRBV4-2	TRBJ2-3	CASSQDLGTDTQYF
TRBV28	TRBJ1-5	CASSLLTDQPQHF
TRBV28	TRBJ2-7	CASTFGRAYEQYF
TRBV6-2/TRBV6-3	TRBJ2-1	CASSTPLGIYNEQFF
TRBV28	TRBJ2-5	CASSSPTGTSGYRGRETQYF
TRBV7-9	TRBJ1-2	CASSSQKGQGVNYGYTF
TRBV29-1	TRBJ2-7	CSVEETGIYEQYF
TRBV5-4	TRBJ2-7	CASSLWGQGIYEQYF
TRBV7-2	TRBJ2-1	CASSLEGVAYNEQFF
TRBV12-3/TRBV12-4	TRBJ1-6	CASSLGGDSPLHF
TRBV29-1	TRBJ2-1	CSVEFAGGQDEQFF
TRBV29-1	TRBJ2-2	CSVEGMGINTGELFF
TRBV29-1	TRBJ2-5	CSVRGLGETQYF
TRBV5-1	TRBJ1-3	CASSEDRGPGNTIYF
TRBV25-1	TRBJ2-7	CASSDGSSYEQYF